Each of the 25 T cell receptor beta chains below was sequenced from the same sample in a study of cytomegalovirus exposure and HLA in healthy donors (dated by TCRdb to about 2017). The library came from the immunoSEQ multiplex PCR assay. The multiplex PCR relied on a mix of 60 forward primers for TCR Vbeta segments and 13 reverse primers for TCR Jbeta segments. TCRdb carries this immuneACCESS record with in-frame sequences only. Its versions omit some clonotypes, under half of them owing to an unresolved V gene in the studies checked, with the rest unexplained. In this sample the table shows around 230,000 clones, over 75% of which occur a single time. Of the sample, approximately 0.47% falls within the top ten clones. The source material was PBMCs. These TCRs come from a boy aged 5-17 years in good health and CMV-seronegative.

The chain employs TRBV29-1 and TRBJ2-6, with 10 bases identical to TRBD1. This CDR3 comprises 17 residues. The V segment lost 7 bases and the J segment 0 bases; nucleotides outside the gene matches: 9. Germline V gene data show CDR1 as SQVTM and CDR2 as ANQGSEA. In nucleotides, the CDR3 is TGCAGCGCCCTGAGGGGACAGGGGCTCTCTGGGGCCAACGTCCTGACTTTC. Its translation: CSALRGQGLSGANVLTF.

This rearrangement joins TRBV6-4 to TRBJ2-5; TRBD2 might be the D (6 bases). The CDR3 consists of 14 residues. The germline gives CDR1 MRHNA, CDR2 SNTAGT. The ends were cut back, 0 bases at V and 3 bases at J, with 8 bases in the middle. CDR3 in amino acids: CASSDSGGEETQYF. CDR3 coding DNA: TGTGCCAGCAGTGACTCAGGAGGGGAAGAGACCCAGTACTTC.

The V gene is TRBV7-8, the J gene TRBJ2-3; 7 bases are a match to TRBD1. The germline V gene has CDR1 SGHVS and CDR2 FQNEAQ. Losses at the gene ends were 4 bases for V and 9 bases for J; bases not matched to a gene: 4. The CDR3 covers 12 residues. CDR3 loop: CASSSQGSTQYF. The CDR3 DNA is TGTGCCAGCAGCTCACAGGGGTCGACGCAGTATTTT.

CDR3 bases: TGTGCCAGCAGCTACCGGACAGGGGGCCTAGAGCAGTACTTC. It translates to CASSYRTGGLEQYF. The rearrangement links TRBV5-6 to TRBJ2-7; 11 bases are shared with TRBD1. Germline V lookup: CDR1 SGHDT, CDR2 YYEEEE. This CDR3 comprises 14 residues. J lost 7 bases, V lost 3 bases, and 6 bases had no gene match.

This chain links TRBV11-3 with TRBJ1-4; 8 bases are shared with TRBD1. The V and J ends lost 0 bases and 6 bases, in that order; junction bases with no gene match: 3. The CDR3 sequence is 15 residues long. CDR1 and CDR2 from the germline V gene are SGHNT and YENEEA. The CDR3 region has the DNA TGTGCCAGCAGCTTAGAAGGGACAGGAGATGAAAAACTGTTTTTT. Translating it yields CASSLEGTGDEKLFF.

CDR3 sequence reads: CASSQRGQPQHF. The CDR3 DNA follows: TGTGCCAGCAGCCAAAGGGGCCAGCCCCAGCATTTT. V gene TRBV6-1 combines with J gene TRBJ1-5; the D gene is possibly TRBD1 (5 bases). Germline V gene sequence: CDR1 MNHNS, CDR2 SASEGT. V was pared by 6 bases and J by 7 bases, with 10 bases between. The CDR3 spans 12 residues.

The rearrangement uses TRBV18 and TRBJ2-7; tentative D call: TRBD1 (6 bases). V was shortened by 5 bases and J by 4 bases, with 12 bases between the two germline ends. Germline CDR1 and CDR2: KGHSH and LQKENI. This CDR3 spans 13 amino acids. CDR3 in DNA: TGTGCCAGCTCAGTTGGGGGCGCTTACGAGCAGTACTTC. Its protein is CASSVGGAYEQYF.

This rearrangement joins TRBV14 to TRBJ2-3; tentatively, D is TRBD1 (5 bases). Germline assignment: CDR1 SGHDN and CDR2 FVKESK. The CDR3 is made up of 15 amino acids. V lost 0 bases, J lost 6 bases, and 13 bases lay in between. CDR3: CASSQDMWGRDTQYF. CDR3 DNA: TGTGCCAGCAGCCAAGATATGTGGGGCAGGGATACGCAGTATTTT.

The chain recombines TRBV6-5 with TRBJ2-3, with 7 bases that match TRBD2. The V and J ends lost 1 base and 5 bases, in that order; junction bases with no gene match: 6. Germline CDR1 MNHEY, CDR2 SVGAGI. The CDR3 runs 15 residues. In nucleotides, the CDR3 is TGTGCCAGCAGTTACTGGGGGGAGGGCCTAGATACGCAGTATTTT. It specifies CASSYWGEGLDTQYF.

The V and J genes are TRBV7-9 and TRBJ2-7; D gene ambiguous. Trimming took off 5 bases at V and 5 bases at J, with 13 bases between the two ends. Per the germline V gene, CDR1 is SEHNR and CDR2 is FQNEAQ (reference sequence). The CDR3 extends over 13 amino acids. The CDR3 bases are TGTGCCAGCAGCCGCCGGTCACTGGACGAGCAGTACTTC. This encodes CASSRRSLDEQYF.

The chain combines TRBV5-1 with TRBJ2-7; TRBD1 aligns across 11 bases. Unmatched junction bases numbered 9, after V lost 4 bases and J lost 3 bases. This CDR3 is built from 16 residues. Per germline, CDR1 SGHRS and CDR2 YFSETQ. CDR3 coding DNA: TGCGCCAGCAGCCAGCCCCGGACAGGGGGCGACTACGAGCAGTACTTC. It yields the protein CASSQPRTGGDYEQYF.

The V and J genes are TRBV18 and TRBJ1-1; D call uncertain. This CDR3 is 14 amino acids long. V shed 2 bases and J shed 10 bases, with 17 bases lying between them. Per the germline V gene, CDR1 is KGHSH and CDR2 is LQKENI. The CDR3 region is CASSPSTHGEGAFF. The CDR3, as DNA: TGTGCCAGCTCACCAAGTACACATGGGGAGGGAGCTTTCTTT.

This chain joins TRBV6-1 and TRBJ2-7; 7 bases line up with TRBD1. CDR3 length equals 14 residues. CDR1 is MNHNS, CDR2 SASEGT, per germline. J lost 0 bases, V lost 7 bases, and 6 bases had no gene match. CDR3: CASNRQGDSYEQYF. CDR3 in DNA: TGTGCCAGCAATCGACAGGGCGACTCCTACGAGCAGTACTTC.

CDR3 region: CASSPELDFEQFF. The CDR3 nucleotides are TGTGCCAGCAGCCCCGAACTAGACTTTGAGCAGTTCTTC. This sequence joins TRBV5-6 and TRBJ2-1; TRBD2 is a possible D gene (5 bases). This CDR3 has 13 amino acids. V was cut by 4 bases and J by 9 bases, with 14 bases left in between. Per the germline V gene, CDR1 is SGHDT and CDR2 is YYEEEE.

This clone was found once. The chain couples TRBV5-6 to TRBJ1-4; TRBD1 matches 9 bases. Germline V CDR1 and CDR2: SGHDT, YYEEEE. The CDR3 is 19 amino acids. With 2 bases clipped from V and 4 bases from J, the junction kept 15 bases outside the gene matches. CDR3 DNA sequence: TGTGCCAGCAGCTTTAAAACCGGGACAGGGAGGCCCAGTAATGAAAAACTGTTTTTT. Protein product: CASSFKTGTGRPSNEKLFF.

The rearrangement uses TRBV30 and TRBJ2-1; 9 bases are shared with TRBD2. Unmatched junction bases numbered 11, after V lost 3 bases and J lost 14 bases. The germline gives CDR1 GTSNPN, CDR2 SVGIG (reference sequence). The CDR3 sequence is 13 residues long. The CDR3 here is CAWRRALAGPKFF. DNA for the CDR3: TGTGCCTGGAGGCGTGCTCTAGCGGGACCAAAGTTCTTC.

This clone was seen only once. This chain links TRBV19 with TRBJ2-5; D not resolved. CDR1 is LNHDA and CDR2 is SQIVND in the germline V gene (reference sequence). The V end lost 6 bases, the J end lost 6 bases, and 14 bases lay between the germline ends. The CDR3 is made up of 13 amino acids. In nucleotides, the CDR3 is TGTGCCAGTAGCCCGTCACCAGAACAGACCCAGTACTTC. It is translated as CASSPSPEQTQYF.

The chain joins TRBV11-3 to TRBJ2-7; 8 bases align to TRBD1. J lost 2 bases, V lost 1 base, and 7 bases had no gene match. CDR1 is SGHNT and CDR2 is YENEEA in the germline V gene. This CDR3 is 16 amino acids long. The CDR3: CASSLGGQVGAYEQYF. The CDR3 nucleotides read TGTGCCAGCAGCTTAGGGGGACAGGTCGGGGCCTACGAGCAGTACTTC.

The chain is built from TRBV6-4 and TRBJ2-7, with 7 bases aligning to TRBD1. The CDR3 has 13 amino acids. CDR1 and CDR2 (germline): MRHNA, SNTAGT. J gave up 5 bases and V 6 bases, and 7 bases lay outside the gene matches. This CDR3 is CASSGRTGDEQYF. CDR3 in DNA: TGTGCCAGCAGCGGCCGAACAGGGGACGAGCAGTACTTC.

V and J are TRBV14 and TRBJ1-2; 9 nucleotides match TRBD1. Germline loops: CDR1 SGHDN, CDR2 FVKESK. The junction had 11 bases not matched to a gene; V was cut back by 1 base and J by 2 bases. The CDR3 has 18 amino acids. The CDR3 DNA reads TGTGCCAGCAGCCAAGGAGGGACAGGGTTGTGGGTGAACTATGGCTACACCTTC. Its protein is CASSQGGTGLWVNYGYTF.

The chain joins TRBV19 to TRBJ1-1; D might be TRBD1 (5 bases). The CDR3 extends over 11 amino acids. Germline CDR1 is LNHDA and CDR2 is SQIVND (reference sequence). Trimming left V 9 bases short and J 10 bases short, with 15 bases between. CDR3 residues: CASYGDLRAFF. CDR3 nucleotide sequence: TGTGCCAGCTACGGGGACTTGCGAGCTTTCTTT.

CDR3 loop: CASSPWTGEGTDTQYF. CDR3 sequence (DNA): TGTGCCAGCAGCCCATGGACAGGGGAAGGCACAGATACGCAGTATTTT. The V call is TRBV11-3, the J call TRBJ2-3, with 9 bases aligning to TRBD1. In germline, CDR1 is SGHNT, CDR2 YENEEA. The CDR3 is 16 amino acids. V lost 5 bases to trimming and J lost 1 base; unmatched junction nucleotides: 7.

This clone was detected only once. The V gene is TRBV27, the J gene TRBJ2-1; 9 bases match TRBD1. V gave up 6 bases and J gave up 8 bases; unmatched junction bases: 17. This CDR3 comprises 17 residues. Per germline, CDR1 MNHEY and CDR2 SMNVEV (reference sequence). The CDR3 spells CASRSTGTGRRRHEQFF. The DNA of the CDR3 is TGTGCCAGCAGATCGACCGGGACAGGGAGGAGGAGACATGAGCAGTTCTTC.

The gene calls are TRBV30 and TRBJ1-2; TRBD1 matches at 7 bases. Germline CDR1 and CDR2: GTSNPN and SVGIG (reference sequence). The CDR3 extends over 15 amino acids. J gave up 0 bases and V 4 bases, and 8 bases lay outside the gene matches. DNA of the CDR3: TGTGCCTGGAATAAGGGACAGATAGCTAACTATGGCTACACCTTC. This gives the protein CAWNKGQIANYGYTF.

This clone was found once. V and J are TRBV11-2 and TRBJ1-5, with D maybe TRBD1 (5 bases). In germline, CDR1 is SGHAT, CDR2 FQNNGV. This CDR3 region has 14 residues. V was cut by 4 bases and J by 4 bases, with 11 bases left in between. CDR3 sequence (DNA): TGTGCCAGCAGCTCGGGTCGGGGGAATCAGCCCCAGCATTTT. It specifies CASSSGRGNQPQHF.